The 21 T cell receptor beta chains presented below share a single source sample, sequenced in a study of blood T cell repertoires in COVID-19. The assay was immunoSEQ multiplex PCR, and TCRdb's table has in-frame clones only and misses some. The sample includes some 400,000 clones, about 89% of them seen just once. The sample taken for sequencing was PBMCs or T cells enriched from blood (not recorded which). These receptors were obtained from a middle-aged woman who had been exposed to COVID-19.

The chain links TRBV2 to TRBJ2-3, with 10 bases matching TRBD1. Trimming cost V 5 bases and J 5 bases; bases outside gene matches: 7. The CDR3 is made up of 15 amino acids. Per the germline V gene, CDR1 is SNHLY and CDR2 is FYNNEI. CDR3: CASSLRQGAIDTQYF. The CDR3 DNA reads as TGTGCCAGCAGTCTGCGACAGGGGGCAATAGATACGCAGTATTTT. The full variable domain, rest sourced from reference TRBV2 and TRBJ2-3, is EPEVTQTPSHQVTQMGQEVILRCVPISNHLYFYWYRQILGQKVEFLVSFYNNEISEKSEIFDDQFSVERPDGSNFTLKIRSTKLEDSAMYFCASSLRQGAIDTQYFGPGTRLTVL.

The V call is TRBV5-5, the J call TRBJ2-3; D uncertain. The CDR3 runs 13 residues. In germline, CDR1 is SGHKS, CDR2 YYEKEE (reference sequence). Between the trimmed V and J ends, which lost 2 bases and 0 bases, there was a span of 4 bases. The CDR3 is CASSLASTDTQYF. CDR3 sequence (DNA): TGTGCCAGCAGCTTAGCTAGCACAGATACGCAGTATTTT.

This chain connects TRBV6-5 to TRBJ1-2; a possible D gene is TRBD1 (5 bases). V lost 4 bases to trimming and J lost 4 bases, with 13 bases between them. This CDR3 region has 14 residues. Germline assignment: CDR1 MNHEY and CDR2 SVGAGI. The CDR3 reads CASSFSDSSYGYTF. In DNA form, the CDR3 reads TGTGCCAGCAGTTTTTCCGACAGTTCCTATGGCTACACCTTC.

The chain uses TRBV19 and TRBJ1-4, with D maybe TRBD1 (6 bases). CDR1 is LNHDA, CDR2 SQIVND, per germline (reference sequence). Trimming removed 9 bases from V and 4 bases from J, with 18 bases in between. The CDR3 has 15 residues. CDR3 amino acids: CASSPPGQSNEKLFF. For the CDR3, the DNA is TGTGCCAGCAGCCCCCCGGGACAAAGTAATGAAAAACTGTTTTTT.

J is TRBJ2-7 and V is TRBV30; TRBD2 agrees at 16 bases. The CDR3 has 18 residues. Trimming cost V 0 bases and J 5 bases; bases outside gene matches: 10. Germline CDR1 reads GTSNPN; CDR2 reads SVGIG (reference sequence). The CDR3 loop is CAWSVKGLAGGPADEQYF. The CDR3 nucleotides read TGTGCCTGGAGTGTAAAGGGACTAGCGGGAGGGCCAGCGGACGAGCAGTACTTC.

V gene TRBV10-3 combines with J gene TRBJ2-1; tentative D call: TRBD1 (6 bases). V lost 5 bases, J lost 10 bases, and 18 bases lay in between. The CDR3 loop spans 14 amino acids. CDR1 is ENHRY, CDR2 SYGVKD, per germline. The DNA of the CDR3 is TGTGCCATCAGTCGGGACACGTCGAAGTGGGAGCAGTTCTTC. Protein: CAISRDTSKWEQFF.

CDR3 nucleotide sequence: TGTGCCAGTAGTATGTACGGCAGACTTGCAACTAATGAAAAACTGTTTTTT. Translated, it gives CASSMYGRLATNEKLFF. The rearrangement links TRBV19 to TRBJ1-4; D remains ambiguous. CDR1 is LNHDA, CDR2 SQIVND, per germline (reference sequence). Trimming stripped 3 bases from V and 0 bases from J, with 14 bases between. The CDR3 contains 17 residues.

The chain couples TRBV7-2 to TRBJ1-1; D is unclear. Germline V gene data show CDR1 as SGHTA and CDR2 as FQGNSA. The CDR3 spans 15 residues. Deletions cut 2 bases from V and 0 bases from J, with 10 bases between. Here the CDR3 reads CASSLRGPMNTEAFF. CDR3 DNA: TGTGCCAGCAGCTTACGGGGTCCAATGAACACTGAAGCTTTCTTT.

This clone has only one observation. V usage is TRBV27 and J usage is TRBJ1-2, with D possibly being TRBD1 (6 bases). The germline V gene has CDR1 MNHEY and CDR2 SMNVEV (reference sequence). Trimming took 8 bases from V and 1 from J, leaving 8 bases between them. There are 12 residues in the CDR3. The CDR3 sequence: CASRQVNYGYTF. As DNA, the CDR3 is TGTGCCAGCCGACAGGTTAACTATGGCTACACCTTC.

The J gene is TRBJ1-4, the V gene TRBV5-5; D gene uncertain. Trimming removed 4 bases at V and 4 bases at J, with 5 bases between. CDR1 is SGHKS and CDR2 is YYEKEE in the germline V gene (reference sequence). This CDR3 has 12 residues. The DNA for the CDR3 is TGTGCCAGCAGCCCCGTTAATGAAAAACTGTTTTTT. As protein: CASSPVNEKLFF.

The chain joins TRBV2 to TRBJ1-1, with 11 bases matching TRBD1. In germline, CDR1 is SNHLY, CDR2 FYNNEI. V dropped 6 bases and J dropped 0; count of bases not matched to a gene: 12. The CDR3 length is 18 residues. CDR3 sequence (DNA): TGTGCCAGCAGAGCCTGGACAGGGGGCTTGAGTGTGAACACTGAAGCTTTCTTT. This codes for CASRAWTGGLSVNTEAFF.

The chain combines TRBV6-6 with TRBJ1-2; D ambiguous. Trimming removed 2 bases from V and 5 bases from J, with 15 bases in between. This CDR3 is built from 15 residues. Germline V gives CDR1 MNHNY, CDR2 SVGAGI (reference sequence). CDR3: CASSYVRGAGYGYTF. CDR3 DNA: TGTGCCAGCAGTTACGTTCGGGGAGCGGGGTATGGCTACACCTTC.

The table lists this clone with a few counts. This chain links TRBV15 with TRBJ1-2; no clear D. The CDR3 contains 13 residues. The V end lost 5 bases, the J end lost 12 bases, and 19 bases lay between the germline ends. Germline assignment: CDR1 LNHNV and CDR2 YYDKDF (reference sequence). The DNA for the CDR3 is TGTGCCACCAGCGAATCGTTCAGGTCTTACGACACCTTC. It translates to CATSESFRSYDTF.

The chain is built from TRBV7-3 and TRBJ2-6, with D perhaps TRBD1 (6 bases). Per germline, CDR1 SGHTA and CDR2 FQGTGA. Trimming pared 5 bases from V and 1 base from J, leaving 6 bases between. The CDR3 is 14 amino acids. The CDR3 region is CASSTGSGANVLTF. In DNA form, the CDR3 reads TGTGCCAGCAGCACAGGGTCTGGGGCCAACGTCCTGACTTTC.

The V call is TRBV5-4, the J call TRBJ2-7, with 15 positions matching TRBD2. The ends lost 4 bases at V and 0 bases at J; junction bases unmatched: 8. The CDR3 runs to 18 residues. Germline V CDR1 and CDR2: SGHNT, YYREEE (reference sequence). CDR3 DNA sequence: TGTGCCAGCAGCAGAGGGACTAGCGGGGGGCCGAGCTCCTACGAGCAGTACTTC. It is translated as CASSRGTSGGPSSYEQYF.

This clone was seen a few times. This rearrangement joins TRBV12-3 or TRBV12-4 to TRBJ2-7; the match to TRBD2 covers 9 bases. The CDR3 totals 12 residues. The ends lost 6 bases at V and 7 bases at J; junction bases unmatched: 4. In DNA, the CDR3 is TGTGCCAGCAGCCGAACTAGCGGGGAGCAGTACTTC. Protein product: CASSRTSGEQYF.

This sequence joins TRBV5-1 and TRBJ2-3; TRBD2 might be the D (5 bases). The CDR3 has 17 residues. CDR1 and CDR2 (germline): SGHRS, YFSETQ. V lost 5 bases, J lost 6 bases, and 25 bases lay in between. CDR3 sequence (DNA): TGCGCCAGCAGTCTTAAGCTAGACCCCGCGGGCTCGGATACGCAGTATTTT. Translated: CASSLKLDPAGSDTQYF.

CDR3 region: CASSFLRGSVEQYF. The CDR3 nucleotides read TGCGCCAGCAGCTTCTTAAGGGGATCGGTCGAGCAGTACTTC. The rearrangement joins TRBV5-1 to TRBJ2-7; D is perhaps TRBD1 (5 bases). The CDR3 has 14 amino acids. Germline V gene lookup returns CDR1 SGHRS and CDR2 YFSETQ. V gave up 2 bases and J gave up 6 bases, with 15 bases separating them. Looking up the rest from reference TRBV5-1 and TRBJ2-7 gives the full variable domain: KAGVTQTPRYLIKTRGQQVTLSCSPISGHRSVSWYQQTPGQGLQFLFEYFSETQRNKGNFPGRFSGRQFSNSRSEMNVSTLELGDSALYLCASSFLRGSVEQYFGPGTRLTVT.

The chain uses TRBV6-2 or TRBV6-3 and TRBJ1-5, with 11 bases aligning to TRBD1. CDR3 length: 14 amino acids. Germline assignment: CDR1 MNHEY and CDR2 SVGEGT. With 5 bases clipped from V and 5 bases from J, the junction kept 2 bases outside the gene matches. CDR3 amino acids: CASSGQGAHQPQHF. CDR3 DNA: TGTGCCAGCAGTGGACAGGGGGCCCATCAGCCCCAGCATTTT.

The V gene is TRBV19, the J gene TRBJ1-5; 7 positions agree with TRBD1. With 5 bases clipped from V and 4 bases from J, the junction kept 11 bases outside the gene matches. Germline V gene data show CDR1 as LNHDA and CDR2 as SQIVND (reference sequence). This CDR3 is built from 16 residues. The CDR3 here is CASSSQWQGVNQPQHF. Here the CDR3 DNA reads TGTGCCAGTAGTTCACAGTGGCAGGGGGTTAATCAGCCCCAGCATTTT.

The chain carries TRBV19 and TRBJ2-6, with D possibly matching TRBD1 (6 bases). The CDR3 has 18 residues. The germline V gene encodes CDR1 LNHDA and CDR2 SQIVND (reference sequence). Trimming took off 4 bases at V and 4 bases at J, with 20 bases between the two ends. The CDR3: CASSTGEPVVGGANVLTF. In DNA, the CDR3 is TGTGCCAGTAGTACAGGGGAACCTGTCGTGGGGGGGGCCAACGTCCTGACTTTC.